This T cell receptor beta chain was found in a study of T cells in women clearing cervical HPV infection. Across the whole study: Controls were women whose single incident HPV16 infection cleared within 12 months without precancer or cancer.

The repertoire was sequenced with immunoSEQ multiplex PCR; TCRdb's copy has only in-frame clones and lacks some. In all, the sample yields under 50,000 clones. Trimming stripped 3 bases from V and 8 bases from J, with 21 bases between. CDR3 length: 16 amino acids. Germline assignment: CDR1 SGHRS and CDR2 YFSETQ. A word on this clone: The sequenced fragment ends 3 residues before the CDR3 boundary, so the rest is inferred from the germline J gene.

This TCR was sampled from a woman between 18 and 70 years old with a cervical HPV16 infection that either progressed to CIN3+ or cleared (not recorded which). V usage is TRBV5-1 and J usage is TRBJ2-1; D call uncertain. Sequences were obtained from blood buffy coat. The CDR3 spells CASSSPPSGPLDEQFF. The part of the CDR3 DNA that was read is TGCGCCAGCAGCTCACCCCCTAGTGGCCCTTTAGATGAG.